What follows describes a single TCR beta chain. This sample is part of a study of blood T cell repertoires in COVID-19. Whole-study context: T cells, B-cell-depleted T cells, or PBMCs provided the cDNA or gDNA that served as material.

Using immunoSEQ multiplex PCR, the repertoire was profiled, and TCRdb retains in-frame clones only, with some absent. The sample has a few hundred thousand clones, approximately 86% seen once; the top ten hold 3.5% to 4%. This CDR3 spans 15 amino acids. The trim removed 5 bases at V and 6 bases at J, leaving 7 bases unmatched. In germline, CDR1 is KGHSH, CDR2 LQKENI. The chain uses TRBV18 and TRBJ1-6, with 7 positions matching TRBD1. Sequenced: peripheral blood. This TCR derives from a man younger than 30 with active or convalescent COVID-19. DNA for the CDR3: TGTGCCAGCTCAGCGGACAGGAATCCTAATTCACCCCTCCACTTT. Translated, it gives CASSADRNPNSPLHF.